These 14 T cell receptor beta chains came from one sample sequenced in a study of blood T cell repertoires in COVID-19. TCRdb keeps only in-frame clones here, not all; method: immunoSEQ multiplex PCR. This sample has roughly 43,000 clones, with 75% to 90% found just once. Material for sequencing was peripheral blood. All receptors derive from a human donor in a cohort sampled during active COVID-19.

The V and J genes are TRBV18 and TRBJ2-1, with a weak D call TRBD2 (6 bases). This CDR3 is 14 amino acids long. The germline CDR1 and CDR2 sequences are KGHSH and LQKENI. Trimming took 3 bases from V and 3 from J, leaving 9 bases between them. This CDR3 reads CASSPGLIYNEQFF. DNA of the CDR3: TGTGCCAGCTCACCCGGACTAATCTACAATGAGCAGTTCTTC.

The CDR3 nucleotides are TGTGCCTGTCCACGGGGAGACTATGGCTACACCTTC. This encodes CACPRGDYGYTF. J is TRBJ1-2 and V is TRBV30, with D unclear. Per germline, CDR1 GTSNPN and CDR2 SVGIG (reference sequence). V gave up 6 bases and J gave up 3 bases, with 11 bases separating them. The CDR3 length is 12 residues.

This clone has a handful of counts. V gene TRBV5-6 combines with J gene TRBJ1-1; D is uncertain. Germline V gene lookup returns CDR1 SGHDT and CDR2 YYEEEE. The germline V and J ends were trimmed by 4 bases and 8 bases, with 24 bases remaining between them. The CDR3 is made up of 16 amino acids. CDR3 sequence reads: CASSRGGGLLAIEAFF. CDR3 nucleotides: TGTGCCAGCAGCCGAGGAGGAGGCCTCTTAGCTATCGAAGCTTTCTTT.

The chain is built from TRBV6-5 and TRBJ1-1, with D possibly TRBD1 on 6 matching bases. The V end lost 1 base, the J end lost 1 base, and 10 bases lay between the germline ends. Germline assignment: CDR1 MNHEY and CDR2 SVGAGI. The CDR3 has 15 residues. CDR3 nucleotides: TGTGCCAGCAGTTACTTTGGACAGCCGAACACTGAAGCTTTCTTT. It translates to CASSYFGQPNTEAFF.

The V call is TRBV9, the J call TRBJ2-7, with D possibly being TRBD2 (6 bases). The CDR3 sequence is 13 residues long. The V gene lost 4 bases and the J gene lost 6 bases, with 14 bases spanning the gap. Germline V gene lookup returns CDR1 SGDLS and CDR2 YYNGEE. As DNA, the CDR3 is TGTGCCAGCAGCTCATGGGGGGTGGCCGAGCAGTACTTC. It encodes CASSSWGVAEQYF.

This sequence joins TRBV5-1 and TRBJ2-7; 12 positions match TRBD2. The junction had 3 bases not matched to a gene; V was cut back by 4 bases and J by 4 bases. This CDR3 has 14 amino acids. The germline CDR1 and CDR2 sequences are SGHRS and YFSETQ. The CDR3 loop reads CASSGGLAGYEQYF. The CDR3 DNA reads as TGCGCCAGCAGCGGTGGACTAGCGGGATACGAGCAGTACTTC.

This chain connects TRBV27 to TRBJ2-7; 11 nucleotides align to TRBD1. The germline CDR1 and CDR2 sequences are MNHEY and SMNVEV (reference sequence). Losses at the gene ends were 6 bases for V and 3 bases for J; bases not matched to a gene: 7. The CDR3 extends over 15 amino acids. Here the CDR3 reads CASSLRDRGIYEQYF. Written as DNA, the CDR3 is TGTGCCAGCAGCCTCCGGGACAGGGGGATCTACGAGCAGTACTTC.

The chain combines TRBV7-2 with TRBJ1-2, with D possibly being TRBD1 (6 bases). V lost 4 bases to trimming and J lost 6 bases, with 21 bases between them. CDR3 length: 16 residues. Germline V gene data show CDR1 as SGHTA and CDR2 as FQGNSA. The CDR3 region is CASSSPPPGGYDGYTF. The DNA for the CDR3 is TGTGCCAGCAGCTCTCCCCCCCCTGGGGGCTATGATGGCTACACCTTC.

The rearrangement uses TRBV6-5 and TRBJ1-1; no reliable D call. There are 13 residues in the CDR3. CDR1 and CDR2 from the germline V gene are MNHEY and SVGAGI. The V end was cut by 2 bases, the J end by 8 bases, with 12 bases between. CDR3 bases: TGTGCCAGCAGTTACGGCTCGTGGGCGGAAGCTTTCTTT. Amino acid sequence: CASSYGSWAEAFF.

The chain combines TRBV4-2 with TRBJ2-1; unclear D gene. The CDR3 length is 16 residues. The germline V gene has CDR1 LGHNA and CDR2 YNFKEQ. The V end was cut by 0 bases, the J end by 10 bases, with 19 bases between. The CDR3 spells CASSQDQATLTEEQFF. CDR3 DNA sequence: TGTGCCAGCAGCCAAGATCAGGCGACCCTAACTGAGGAGCAGTTCTTC.

The CDR3 reads CASSHREGTEAFF. CDR3 DNA sequence: TGCGCCAGCAGTCACAGGGAAGGCACTGAAGCTTTCTTT. This chain connects TRBV10-1 to TRBJ1-1, with D tentatively TRBD1 (6 bases). V was trimmed by 5 bases and J by 4 bases, leaving 11 bases between them. In germline, CDR1 is WNHNN, CDR2 SYGVQD (reference sequence). The CDR3 has 13 amino acids.

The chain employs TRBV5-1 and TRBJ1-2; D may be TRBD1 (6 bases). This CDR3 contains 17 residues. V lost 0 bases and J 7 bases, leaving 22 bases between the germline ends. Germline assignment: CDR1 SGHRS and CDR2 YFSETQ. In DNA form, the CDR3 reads TGCGCCAGCAGCTTGGCCAACGGTACCCCAGGGGCCTTTGGCTACACCTTC. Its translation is CASSLANGTPGAFGYTF.

CDR3 amino acids: CASSISPATNEKLFF. CDR3 nucleotides: TGTGCCAGTAGTATCTCGCCAGCAACTAATGAAAAACTGTTTTTT. V usage is TRBV19 and J usage is TRBJ1-4; D remains ambiguous. V was cut by 3 bases and J by 0 bases, with 8 bases left in between. Germline V CDR1 and CDR2: LNHDA, SQIVND (reference sequence). The CDR3 length is 15 residues. Based on the CDR3 plus reference TRBV19 and TRBJ1-4, the full variable domain is DGGITQSPKYLFRKEGQNVTLSCEQNLNHDAMYWYRQDPGQGLRLIYYSQIVNDFQKGDIAEGYSVSREKKESFPLTVTSAQKNPTAFYLCASSISPATNEKLFFGSGTQLSVL.

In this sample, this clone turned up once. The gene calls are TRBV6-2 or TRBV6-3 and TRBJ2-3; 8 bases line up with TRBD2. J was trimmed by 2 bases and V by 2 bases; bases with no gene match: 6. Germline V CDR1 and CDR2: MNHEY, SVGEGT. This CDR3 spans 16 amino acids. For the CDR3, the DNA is TGTGCCAGCAGTTACGTCATGCGGGGGGCCACAGATACGCAGTATTTT. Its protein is CASSYVMRGATDTQYF.